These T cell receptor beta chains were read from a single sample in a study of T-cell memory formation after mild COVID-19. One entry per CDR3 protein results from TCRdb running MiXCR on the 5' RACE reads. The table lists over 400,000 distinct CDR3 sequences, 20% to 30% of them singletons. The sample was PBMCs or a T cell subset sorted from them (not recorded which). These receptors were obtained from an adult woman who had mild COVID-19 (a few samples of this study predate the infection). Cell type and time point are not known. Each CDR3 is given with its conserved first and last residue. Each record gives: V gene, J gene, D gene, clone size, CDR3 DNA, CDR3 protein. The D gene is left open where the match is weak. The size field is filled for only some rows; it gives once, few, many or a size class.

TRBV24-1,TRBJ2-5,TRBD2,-,TGTGCCACCAGCGGTCCTAGCGGGGCCCAACAAGAGACCCAGTACTTC,CATSGPSGAQQETQYF
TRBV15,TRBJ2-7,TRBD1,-,TGTGCCACCAGCAAAGAAACAGGACAGGTCTACGAGCAGTACTTC,CATSKETGQVYEQYF
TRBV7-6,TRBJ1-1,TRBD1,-,TGTGCCAGCAGCTTATACACAGGGGGAATGAACACTGAAGCTTTCTTT,CASSLYTGGMNTEAFF
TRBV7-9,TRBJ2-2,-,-,TGTGCCAGCAGCTTGGCGTATACGGGGGCAACCGGGGAGCTGTTTTTT,CASSLAYTGATGELFF
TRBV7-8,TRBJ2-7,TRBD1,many,TGTGCCAGCAGCTTAGACAGGGGCTCCTACGAGCAGTACTTC,CASSLDRGSYEQYF
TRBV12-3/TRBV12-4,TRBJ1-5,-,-,TGTGCCAGCAGTTTAGGCCGGAATAGCAATCAGCCCCAGCATTTT,CASSLGRNSNQPQHF
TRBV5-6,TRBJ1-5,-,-,TGTGCCAGCAGCATAACTGTTGGGGGATTAGTAGGTCAGCCCCAGCATTTT,CASSITVGGLVGQPQHF
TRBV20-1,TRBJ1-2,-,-,TGCAGTGCTCGGGAAAGGCTATACTATGGCTACACCTTC,CSARERLYYGYTF
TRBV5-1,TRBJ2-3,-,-,TGCGCCAGCAGACTCGAGTCCCCTACGGATACGCAGTATTTT,CASRLESPTDTQYF
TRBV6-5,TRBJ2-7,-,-,TGTGCCAGCAGTTACGCCGGTGAGCAGTACTTC,CASSYAGEQYF
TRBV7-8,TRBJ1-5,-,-,TGTGCCAGCAGCTCCTACGCCGATAGCAATCAGCCCCAGCATTTT,CASSSYADSNQPQHF
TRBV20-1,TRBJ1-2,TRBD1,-,TGCAGTGCCGTAGCCGGACAGGATGGCTACACCTTC,CSAVAGQDGYTF
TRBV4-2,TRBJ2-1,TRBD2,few,TGTGCCAGCAGCCAAATACTAGCGGGGGAAGGTAATGAGCAGTTCTTC,CASSQILAGEGNEQFF
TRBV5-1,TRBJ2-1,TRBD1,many,TGCGCCAGCAGCTTGTTACAGGGGGCTATCAATGAGCAGTTCTTC,CASSLLQGAINEQFF
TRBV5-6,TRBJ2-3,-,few,TGTGCCAGCAGTTTACAGTTAGAGAGGCATACGCAGTATTTT,CASSLQLERHTQYF
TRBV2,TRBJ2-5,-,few,TGTGCCAGCAGTGGCTCCGGGGCGGAGACCCAGTACTTC,CASSGSGAETQYF
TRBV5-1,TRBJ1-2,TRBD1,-,TGCGCCAGCAGCTGGGATACAGGGGGCAACTATGGCTACACCTTC,CASSWDTGGNYGYTF
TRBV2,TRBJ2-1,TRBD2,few,TGTGCCAGCAGCGGACTAGCGGTCAATGAGCAGTTCTTC,CASSGLAVNEQFF
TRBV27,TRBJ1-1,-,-,TGTGCCAGCAGTTACTGGTCGAACACTGAAGCTTTCTTT,CASSYWSNTEAFF
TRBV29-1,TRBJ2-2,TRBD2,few,TGCAGCGTTGCAGGACTAGCGGGAGGGACTCCGAACACCGGGGAGCTGTTTTTT,CSVAGLAGGTPNTGELFF
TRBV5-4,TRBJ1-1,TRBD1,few,TGTGCCAGCAGCGGACAGGCTTTGAACACTGAAGCTTTCTTT,CASSGQALNTEAFF
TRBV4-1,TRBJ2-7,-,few,TGCGCCAGCAGCCAGCAGGCCCAGGTGGGGGCCTCCTACGAGCAGTACTTC,CASSQQAQVGASYEQYF
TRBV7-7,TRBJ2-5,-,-,TGTGCTAGCAGTACAGGGTTGAGGGAGACCCAGTACTTC,CASSTGLRETQYF
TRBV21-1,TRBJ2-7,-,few,TGTGCCAGCAGCAAAAGGGCTTCCACCTACGAGCAGTACTTC,CASSKRASTYEQYF
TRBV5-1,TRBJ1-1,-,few,TGCGCCAGCAGTCCTTCGGGGTCCACTGAAGCTTTCTTT,CASSPSGSTEAFF
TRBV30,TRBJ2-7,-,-,TGTGCCTGGAGTGTAGCGCGTTCGGGGCAGGAGCAGTACTTC,CAWSVARSGQEQYF
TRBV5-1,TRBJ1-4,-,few,TGCGCCAGCACCAGAGGGGGGTTAAGGATCCAAGAAAAACTGTTTTTT,CASTRGGLRIQEKLFF
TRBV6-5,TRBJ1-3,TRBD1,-,TGTGCCAGCAGACGGACAGGGGGCACTGGAAACACCATATATTTT,CASRRTGGTGNTIYF
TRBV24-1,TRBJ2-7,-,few,TGTGCCACCAGTGACGACGAACGTGAGCAGTACTTC,CATSDDEREQYF
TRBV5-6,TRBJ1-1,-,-,TGTGCCAGCAGCTATACAGGGTTCAACACTGAAGCTTTCTTT,CASSYTGFNTEAFF
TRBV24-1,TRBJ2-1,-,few,TGTGCCACCAGTGACCCGGGACGACGCTGGGAGCAGTTCTTC,CATSDPGRRWEQFF
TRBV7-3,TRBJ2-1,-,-,TGTGCCAGCAGGTTTCAGGATGAGCAGTTCTTC,CASRFQDEQFF
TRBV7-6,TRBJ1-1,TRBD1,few,TGTGCCAGCAGCGATGACGGACAGGGCGGCACTGAAGCTTTCTTT,CASSDDGQGGTEAFF
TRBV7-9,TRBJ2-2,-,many,TGTGCCAGCAGCTTAGATCCCACGGTCCCAAGGGAGCTGTTTTTT,CASSLDPTVPRELFF
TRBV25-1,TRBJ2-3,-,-,TGTGCCAGCAGGGGGCTTTTGGATACGCAGTATTTT,CASRGLLDTQYF
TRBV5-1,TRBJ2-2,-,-,TGCGCCAGCAGCTTGAAAAACAGGGTATGGAACACCGGGGAGCTGTTTTTT,CASSLKNRVWNTGELFF
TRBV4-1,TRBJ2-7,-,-,TGCGCCAGCAGCCAAGCTCCCCGCGGGGCTGGAAGCTCCTACGAGCAGTACTTC,CASSQAPRGAGSSYEQYF
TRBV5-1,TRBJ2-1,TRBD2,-,TGCGCCAGCAGCTACTTACTAGCGGGGGACAATGAGCAGTTCTTC,CASSYLLAGDNEQFF
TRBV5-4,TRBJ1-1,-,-,TGTGCCAGCAGCTTGGGACAGGCGAGGACTGAAGCTTTCTTT,CASSLGQARTEAFF
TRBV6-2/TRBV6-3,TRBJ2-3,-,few,TGTGCCAGCAGACCAAGGGGTTCCCGCACAGATACGCAGTATTTT,CASRPRGSRTDTQYF